This T cell receptor (beta chain) was sequenced during a study of technical replicates of blood from several donors. This clone was observed a single time. V dropped 4 bases and J dropped 0 bases, with 13 bases sitting between them. The CDR3 has 14 residues. Germline V gene lookup returns CDR1 SQVTM and CDR2 ANQGSEA. Only in-frame clones appear in the TCRdb table, and some are missing; sequencing was by immunoSEQ multiplex PCR. The top ten clones hold 0.18% of a sample with some 82,000 clones, approximately 97% of them seen once. The specimen sequenced was T cells isolated from PBMCs. The rearrangement links TRBV29-1 to TRBJ2-7, with D possibly TRBD2 on 6 matching bases. The receptor's source is a human donor in good health. The CDR3 DNA reads TGCAGCGTTGTTATACGGGAGCCCTCCTACGAGCAGTACTTC. Translation: CSVVIREPSYEQYF.